The rows below give T cell receptor beta chains drawn from one sample of a study of blood T cell repertoires in COVID-19. The method was immunoSEQ multiplex PCR; TCRdb's version includes in-frame clones alone and lacks a portion of them. The sample yields over 130,000 clones, more than 80% seen once. The sample was PBMCs or T cells enriched from blood (not recorded which). These TCRs come from a woman between 18 and 29 years old who had been exposed to COVID-19. CDR3s include the opening cysteine and the closing phenylalanine or tryptophan. A D gene is named only where the DNA matches it firmly. Only some rows state a clone size, as once, few, many or a class for expanded clones.

>TRBJ1-6|TRBV27|TRBD1|NA
CASSPGQAWGMVDNSPLHF
TGTGCCAGCAGTCCGGGACAGGCCTGGGGTATGGTAGATAATTCACCCCTCCACTTT
>TRBJ2-7|TRBV7-9|NA|few
CASSPIGGASYEQYF
TGTGCCAGCAGCCCGATAGGGGGTGCCTCCTACGAGCAGTACTTC
>TRBJ1-1|TRBV18|TRBD1|NA
CASSSGQGDLFTEAFF
TGTGCCAGCTCATCAGGACAGGGGGATTTATTTACTGAAGCTTTCTTT
>TRBJ1-1|TRBV15|TRBD1|few
CATSSGDRGRNTEAFF
TGTGCCACCAGCAGTGGGGACAGGGGGCGGAACACTGAAGCTTTCTTT
>TRBJ2-7|TRBV3-1/TRBV3-2|TRBD2|NA
CASSQTSGYEQYF
TGTGCCAGCAGCCAGACTAGCGGCTACGAGCAGTACTTC
>TRBJ1-1|TRBV7-3|TRBD1|NA
CASSPQGADTEAFF
TGTGCCAGCAGCCCTCAGGGGGCGGATACTGAAGCTTTCTTT
>TRBJ1-1|TRBV2|NA|few
CASSDPLNTEAFF
TGTGCCAGCAGTGATCCCTTGAACACTGAAGCTTTCTTT
>TRBJ2-1|TRBV3-1/TRBV3-2|TRBD2|NA
CASSQPGGRRQFF
TGTGCCAGCAGCCAGCCGGGAGGGAGAAGGCAGTTCTTC
>TRBJ1-1|TRBV6-5|NA|NA
CASRGRDAEAFF
TGTGCCAGCAGGGGGAGGGATGCTGAAGCTTTCTTT
>TRBJ2-5|TRBV3-1/TRBV3-2|NA|NA
CASSREAGEETQYF
TGTGCCAGCAGCCGCGAGGCAGGGGAAGAGACCCAGTACTTC
>TRBJ1-2|TRBV25-1|NA|NA
CASSARGTDYGYTF
TGTGCCAGCAGTGCTAGGGGTACCGACTATGGCTACACCTTC
>TRBJ1-1|TRBV6-2/TRBV6-3|NA|few
CASSPQFQGNTEAFF
TGTGCCAGCAGTCCACAGTTCCAGGGGAACACTGAAGCTTTCTTT
>TRBJ2-1|TRBV18|NA|NA
CASSRLLASPGDEQFF
TGTGCCAGTTCACGCCTCCTGGCGTCGCCGGGTGATGAGCAGTTCTTC
>TRBJ1-1|TRBV27|TRBD1|NA
CASSFPGGTGVIDTEAFF
TGTGCCAGCAGTTTCCCCGGAGGGACAGGAGTAATAGACACTGAAGCTTTCTTT
>TRBJ1-1|TRBV6-5|NA|NA
CASSRVVSRTEAFF
TGTGCCAGCAGCCGCGTCGTAAGCCGCACTGAAGCTTTCTTT
>TRBJ1-2|TRBV2|TRBD1|NA
CASRHRTGNYGYTF
TGTGCCAGCAGGCACAGGACAGGGAACTATGGCTACACCTTC
>TRBJ2-7|TRBV30|TRBD1|NA
CAWEGVGTGAYEQYF
TGTGCCTGGGAAGGGGTCGGGACAGGGGCCTACGAGCAGTACTTC
>TRBJ2-1|TRBV6-4|TRBD2|once
CASSISGTSGNEQFF
TGTGCCAGCAGTATCAGCGGGACTAGCGGTAATGAGCAGTTCTTC
>TRBJ1-3|TRBV30|TRBD1|NA
CAWSVQMRSWTGRGNTIYF
TGTGCCTGGAGTGTACAAATGAGGAGTTGGACAGGACGTGGAAACACCATATATTTT
>TRBJ2-7|TRBV30|NA|NA
CAWSRDTTYEQYF
TGTGCCTGGAGCCGAGACACAACCTACGAGCAGTACTTC
>TRBJ1-5|TRBV12-5|TRBD1|once
CASGPGQGLLQPQHF
TGTGCTAGTGGACCGGGACAGGGACTCCTGCAGCCCCAGCATTTT
>TRBJ2-3|TRBV30|NA|NA
CAWSVQADTQYF
TGTGCCTGGAGTGTACAGGCAGATACGCAGTATTTT
>TRBJ1-2|TRBV27|NA|once
CASTEARGYTF
TGTGCCAGCACGGAAGCGCGAGGCTACACCTTC
>TRBJ1-4|TRBV5-1|TRBD1|NA
CASSLERGGLATNEKLFF
TGCGCCAGCAGCTTGGAGCGAGGGGGCCTTGCAACTAATGAAAAACTGTTTTTT
>TRBJ2-1|TRBV7-7|NA|NA
CASSLVSRSEQFF
TGTGCCAGCAGCTTAGTGTCCCGGAGTGAGCAGTTCTTC
>TRBJ2-7|TRBV7-8|NA|NA
CASSPPTQASSYEQYF
TGTGCCAGCAGCCCACCCACACAGGCGAGCTCCTACGAGCAGTACTTC
>TRBJ1-3|TRBV23-1|NA|once
CASSQPIRGWRNTIYF
TGCGCCAGCAGTCAGCCGATAAGGGGCTGGAGAAACACCATATATTTT
>TRBJ1-6|TRBV19|TRBD1|NA
CASREDRGGSPLHF
TGTGCCAGTAGGGAGGACAGGGGAGGATCACCCCTCCACTTT
>TRBJ2-7|TRBV19|NA|NA
CASSIEASEQYF
TGTGCCAGTAGTATAGAAGCATCCGAGCAGTACTTC
>TRBJ2-1|TRBV5-1|TRBD2|NA
CASTPLAGPGHEQFF
TGCGCCAGCACCCCACTAGCGGGACCGGGCCATGAGCAGTTCTTC
>TRBJ1-1|TRBV2|NA|NA
CASRTRQDPEAFF
TGTGCCAGCAGGACGAGACAGGACCCTGAAGCTTTCTTT
>TRBJ2-7|TRBV6-5|TRBD1|NA
CASSYSSIGTGVEQYF
TGTGCCAGCAGTTACTCGAGTATCGGGACAGGGGTAGAGCAGTACTTC
>TRBJ2-7|TRBV27|TRBD1|NA
CASRSLGQGEYEQYF
TGTGCCAGCAGATCCTTGGGACAGGGGGAGTACGAGCAGTACTTC
>TRBJ1-1|TRBV28|NA|NA
CASFTEVAEAFF
TGTGCCAGCTTCACGGAGGTGGCTGAAGCTTTCTTT